These 12 T cell receptor beta chains share one sample of origin, sequenced in a study of glioma-infiltrating T cells after dendritic cell vaccination. The protocol was immunoSEQ multiplex PCR, while the TCRdb copy is restricted to in-frame clones and leaves out a portion. The sample carries 49,000 or so clones, over 75% recorded once. This specimen consisted of blood, obtained before dendritic cell vaccination. These receptors were collected from a human donor with glioblastoma.

The chain has TRBV2 and TRBJ1-1; 9 positions match TRBD1. V was pared by 6 bases and J by 4 bases, with 9 bases of the junction left unmatched. The CDR3 consists of 15 residues. The germline gives CDR1 SNHLY, CDR2 FYNNEI. The CDR3: CASRAGTGSLTEAFF. The CDR3 DNA follows: TGTGCCAGCAGAGCCGGGACAGGGAGCCTCACTGAAGCTTTCTTT. The full variable domain, rest sourced from reference TRBV2 and TRBJ1-1, is EPEVTQTPSHQVTQMGQEVILRCVPISNHLYFYWYRQILGQKVEFLVSFYNNEISEKSEIFDDQFSVERPDGSNFTLKIRSTKLEDSAMYFCASRAGTGSLTEAFFGQGTRLTVV.

The V and J genes are TRBV19 and TRBJ1-5; 9 bases line up with TRBD1. The CDR3 consists of 15 residues. CDR1 is LNHDA, CDR2 SQIVND, per germline (reference sequence). Trimming cost V 8 bases and J 0 bases; bases outside gene matches: 5. Here the CDR3 DNA reads TGTGCCAGTGACAGGGGGGGGTATAGCAATCAGCCCCAGCATTTT. Amino acid sequence: CASDRGGYSNQPQHF.

This clone was found once. The chain recombines TRBV18 with TRBJ2-3, with 7 bases matching TRBD1. CDR1 and CDR2 from the germline V gene are KGHSH and LQKENI. The CDR3 is 16 residues long. V dropped 0 bases and J dropped 0; count of bases not matched to a gene: 3. The CDR3 sequence: CASSPPGTASTDTQYF. CDR3 nucleotides: TGTGCCAGCTCACCACCCGGGACAGCTAGCACAGATACGCAGTATTTT. The full variable domain, in which reference TRBV18 and TRBJ2-3 provide the parts outside the CDR3, is NAGVMQNPRHLVRRRGQEARLRCSPMKGHSHVYWYRQLPEEGLKFMVYLQKENIIDESGMPKERFSAEFPKEGPSILRIQQVVRGDSAAYFCASSPPGTASTDTQYFGPGTRLTVL.

The rearrangement links TRBV7-2 to TRBJ1-2; 9 bases agree with TRBD1. The V and J ends lost 5 bases and 7 bases, in that order; junction bases with no gene match: 5. This CDR3 comprises 13 residues. Germline V gene lookup returns CDR1 SGHTA and CDR2 FQGNSA. For the CDR3, the DNA is TGTGCCAGCAGCCACGACAGGGGGGGTGGCTACACCTTC. This translates into CASSHDRGGGYTF.

This rearrangement joins TRBV10-3 to TRBJ1-1; D remains unclear. This CDR3 has 15 amino acids. V shed 5 bases and J shed 5 bases, with 18 bases lying between them. Germline V CDR1 and CDR2: ENHRY, SYGVKD. CDR3 DNA sequence: TGTGCCATCAGTCCAACCGGGGTTCGTAAGACTGAAGCTTTCTTT. Amino acid sequence: CAISPTGVRKTEAFF.

This clone showed up just a few times. The chain carries TRBV19 and TRBJ1-1; TRBD1 agrees at 8 bases. Looked up from germline, CDR1 is LNHDA and CDR2 is SQIVND (reference sequence). CDR3 length: 14 amino acids. Trimming took 6 bases from V and 3 from J; bases not matched to a gene: 6. The CDR3 DNA reads as TGTGCCAGTAGACCACAGGGGGAGGACACTGAAGCTTTCTTT. Encoded protein: CASRPQGEDTEAFF.

CDR3: CASSQGKVVGGQPQHF. CDR3 nucleotides: TGTGCCAGCAGCCAAGGAAAGGTAGTAGGAGGTCAGCCCCAGCATTTT. The rearrangement uses TRBV4-2 and TRBJ1-5; D unresolved. The CDR3 length is 16 residues. Germline V gene lookup returns CDR1 LGHNA and CDR2 YNFKEQ. Trimming removed 1 base from V and 6 bases from J, with 16 bases in between.

The V call is TRBV9, the J call TRBJ2-3; D gene ambiguous. V dropped 5 bases and J dropped 0 bases, with 13 bases sitting between them. CDR1 and CDR2 (germline): SGDLS, YYNGEE. This CDR3 spans 15 amino acids. The CDR3, as DNA: TGTGCCAGCAGTTCCTCCTTACTCAGCACAGATACGCAGTATTTT. This sequence encodes CASSSSLLSTDTQYF.

This clone is a singleton in its sample. The V and J genes are TRBV5-1 and TRBJ1-6; D possibly corresponds to TRBD1 (5 bases). Trimming stripped 6 bases from V and 7 bases from J, with 11 bases between. From germline, CDR1 is SGHRS and CDR2 YFSETQ. This CDR3 has 13 amino acids. CDR3 residues: CASTPTDNSPLHF. CDR3 nucleotide sequence: TGCGCCAGCACGCCGACAGACAATTCACCCCTCCACTTT.

In the case of this clone: Germline and junction disagree at one end, which may indicate a read error. The identical CDR3 is also encoded by other nucleotide sequences in the sample. This chain links TRBV7-2 with TRBJ1-6; the match to TRBD1 covers 7 bases. The CDR3 contains 13 residues. The germline V gene encodes CDR1 SGHTA and CDR2 FQGNSA. The CDR3 DNA sequence: TGTGCCAGCAGCTTGACAGGGAATTCCCCCCTCCACTTT. Translated, it gives CASSLTGNSPLHF.

Comments on this clone: The same CDR3 also results from other DNA sequences found in this sample. The chain recombines TRBV2 with TRBJ2-3, with D maybe TRBD1 (6 bases). The germline gives CDR1 SNHLY, CDR2 FYNNEI. The CDR3 runs 14 residues. Trimming stripped 4 bases from V and 6 bases from J, with 14 bases between. The CDR3 sequence: CASSARRGPDTQYF. The CDR3 DNA reads as TGTGCCAGCAGTGCTCGCAGGGGCCCCGATACGCAGTATTTT. Supplemented by reference TRBV2 and TRBJ2-3, the full variable domain reads EPEVTQTPSHQVTQMGQEVILRCVPISNHLYFYWYRQILGQKVEFLVSFYNNEISEKSEIFDDQFSVERPDGSNFTLKIRSTKLEDSAMYFCASSARRGPDTQYFGPGTRLTVL.

The chain uses TRBV29-1 and TRBJ2-1, with TRBD2 matching 7 bases. Germline V gene sequence: CDR1 SQVTM, CDR2 ANQGSEA. V shed 1 base and J 0 bases; nucleotides not matched to a gene: 12. This CDR3 contains 18 residues. The CDR3 spells CSVEASRGSLSSYNEQFF. DNA for the CDR3: TGCAGCGTTGAAGCTTCCCGCGGGAGTTTGAGCTCCTACAATGAGCAGTTCTTC.